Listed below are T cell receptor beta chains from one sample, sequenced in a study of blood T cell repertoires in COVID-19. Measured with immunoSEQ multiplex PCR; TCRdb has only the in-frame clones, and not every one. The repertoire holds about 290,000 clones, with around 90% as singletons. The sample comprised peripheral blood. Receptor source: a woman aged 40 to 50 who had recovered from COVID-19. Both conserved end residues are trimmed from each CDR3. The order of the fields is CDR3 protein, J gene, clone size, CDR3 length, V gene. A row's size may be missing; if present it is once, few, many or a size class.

CDR3 protein: SARQGYEQY
J gene: TRBJ2-7
clone size: -
CDR3 length: 9
V gene: TRBV20-1

CDR3 protein: ASSLTGTSVSEAF
J gene: TRBJ1-1
clone size: -
CDR3 length: 13
V gene: TRBV5-8

CDR3 protein: ASSLEGGAVTEAF
J gene: TRBJ1-1
clone size: -
CDR3 length: 13
V gene: TRBV5-1

CDR3 protein: ASSQAGTGAYEQY
J gene: TRBJ2-7
clone size: -
CDR3 length: 13
V gene: TRBV4-1

CDR3 protein: ASSRGTSGTSNTGELF
J gene: TRBJ2-2
clone size: -
CDR3 length: 16
V gene: TRBV7-9

CDR3 protein: ASSLVAGLESEAF
J gene: TRBJ1-1
clone size: -
CDR3 length: 13
V gene: TRBV7-9

CDR3 protein: ASRLRLAGDTQY
J gene: TRBJ2-3
clone size: -
CDR3 length: 12
V gene: TRBV2

CDR3 protein: ASSFWGQGTDTQY
J gene: TRBJ2-3
clone size: -
CDR3 length: 13
V gene: TRBV7-2

CDR3 protein: ASDHSGNSYEQY
J gene: TRBJ2-7
clone size: -
CDR3 length: 12
V gene: TRBV6-5

CDR3 protein: ASKEGGGYSYEQY
J gene: TRBJ2-7
clone size: -
CDR3 length: 13
V gene: TRBV2

CDR3 protein: ASSLLLAGGQDTQY
J gene: TRBJ2-3
clone size: once
CDR3 length: 14
V gene: TRBV28

CDR3 protein: ASSIVLADTQY
J gene: TRBJ2-3
clone size: -
CDR3 length: 11
V gene: TRBV19

CDR3 protein: ASSLSGGGYQETQY
J gene: TRBJ2-5
clone size: -
CDR3 length: 14
V gene: TRBV4-1

CDR3 protein: ASSLLAITDTQY
J gene: TRBJ2-3
clone size: few
CDR3 length: 12
V gene: TRBV7-2

CDR3 protein: ASSVGGRGEQY
J gene: TRBJ2-7
clone size: -
CDR3 length: 11
V gene: TRBV9

CDR3 protein: ATSDPRRGEAF
J gene: TRBJ1-1
clone size: few
CDR3 length: 11
V gene: TRBV24-1

CDR3 protein: ASSNRLASYEQY
J gene: TRBJ2-7
clone size: -
CDR3 length: 12
V gene: TRBV7-2

CDR3 protein: ASSFAGQGGTEAF
J gene: TRBJ1-1
clone size: once
CDR3 length: 13
V gene: TRBV11-3

CDR3 protein: ASSLGLAGDEQY
J gene: TRBJ2-7
clone size: -
CDR3 length: 12
V gene: TRBV7-8

CDR3 protein: ASNLSGFPSGNTIY
J gene: TRBJ1-3
clone size: few
CDR3 length: 14
V gene: TRBV2

CDR3 protein: SVEDRSGASSGANVLT
J gene: TRBJ2-6
clone size: -
CDR3 length: 16
V gene: TRBV29-1

CDR3 protein: ASGTGFQETQY
J gene: TRBJ2-5
clone size: -
CDR3 length: 11
V gene: TRBV19

CDR3 protein: ASSQGANTDTQY
J gene: TRBJ2-3
clone size: -
CDR3 length: 12
V gene: TRBV7-3

CDR3 protein: ASSLNTGDNTGELF
J gene: TRBJ2-2
clone size: -
CDR3 length: 14
V gene: TRBV5-1

CDR3 protein: AWSPRGMTGDGIGGKPQH
J gene: TRBJ1-5
clone size: -
CDR3 length: 18
V gene: TRBV30

CDR3 protein: ASSPDRGQATNEKLF
J gene: TRBJ1-4
clone size: once
CDR3 length: 15
V gene: TRBV5-8

CDR3 protein: ATNRGSTGNTIY
J gene: TRBJ1-3
clone size: -
CDR3 length: 12
V gene: TRBV13

CDR3 protein: ASSSGGSGRDNEQF
J gene: TRBJ2-1
clone size: -
CDR3 length: 14
V gene: TRBV7-3

CDR3 protein: ASSPQTSGLSTDTQY
J gene: TRBJ2-3
clone size: -
CDR3 length: 15
V gene: TRBV18

CDR3 protein: ACRDRGDYGYT
J gene: TRBJ1-2
clone size: -
CDR3 length: 11
V gene: TRBV19

CDR3 protein: SASPRDGFPVQKLF
J gene: TRBJ1-4
clone size: -
CDR3 length: 14
V gene: TRBV20-1

CDR3 protein: ASSPRADRSYEQY
J gene: TRBJ2-7
clone size: -
CDR3 length: 13
V gene: TRBV9

CDR3 protein: ASSQRTGASYGYT
J gene: TRBJ1-2
clone size: -
CDR3 length: 13
V gene: TRBV18

CDR3 protein: ASSRLAGDYNEQF
J gene: TRBJ2-1
clone size: few
CDR3 length: 13
V gene: TRBV2

CDR3 protein: ASSFKETQY
J gene: TRBJ2-5
clone size: -
CDR3 length: 9
V gene: TRBV5-1

CDR3 protein: ASSAQYNEQF
J gene: TRBJ2-1
clone size: -
CDR3 length: 10
V gene: TRBV9

CDR3 protein: ASSPGGYLPEAF
J gene: TRBJ1-1
clone size: -
CDR3 length: 12
V gene: TRBV27

CDR3 protein: AWSGIAGAGREPLF
J gene: TRBJ2-2
clone size: -
CDR3 length: 14
V gene: TRBV30

CDR3 protein: ASSIREGPVDTQY
J gene: TRBJ2-3
clone size: -
CDR3 length: 13
V gene: TRBV19

CDR3 protein: ASSYWRDSLVTNEKLF
J gene: TRBJ1-4
clone size: -
CDR3 length: 16
V gene: TRBV28

CDR3 protein: AISAGQGGPYEQY
J gene: TRBJ2-7
clone size: -
CDR3 length: 13
V gene: TRBV10-3

CDR3 protein: AWSLTGITEAF
J gene: TRBJ1-1
clone size: -
CDR3 length: 11
V gene: TRBV30

CDR3 protein: AWSGSQGPSGANVLT
J gene: TRBJ2-6
clone size: -
CDR3 length: 15
V gene: TRBV30

CDR3 protein: ASRSGGSGDTQY
J gene: TRBJ2-3
clone size: -
CDR3 length: 12
V gene: TRBV25-1

CDR3 protein: ASSGETGDYGYT
J gene: TRBJ1-2
clone size: -
CDR3 length: 12
V gene: TRBV5-4

CDR3 protein: ASAPTGDNSPLH
J gene: TRBJ1-6
clone size: -
CDR3 length: 12
V gene: TRBV28

CDR3 protein: ATSRDRRAPEAF
J gene: TRBJ1-1
clone size: -
CDR3 length: 12
V gene: TRBV15

CDR3 protein: ASSVEEGRGEKLF
J gene: TRBJ1-4
clone size: once
CDR3 length: 13
V gene: TRBV9